This TCR beta chain was captured by sequencing in a study of cytomegalovirus exposure and HLA in healthy donors. Study results and limitations: According to a subsequent analysis, TCR clusters identified in the first cohort showed a tendency to co-occur across the approximately 130 validation repertoires. The classifier, whose performance was assessed in both the original and validation cohorts, reportedly diagnosed cytomegalovirus status with high specificity and sensitivity.

The protocol was immunoSEQ multiplex PCR, while the TCRdb copy is restricted to in-frame clones and leaves out a portion. The table records 200,000 or so clones, roughly 80% of them present only once. The germline gives CDR1 MNHEY, CDR2 SMNVEV (reference sequence). V dropped 6 bases and J dropped 7; count of bases not matched to a gene: 9. CDR3 length equals 15 residues. About this clone: Its specificity is unknown.

The clonotype was recovered from a man younger than 35 in good health and CMV-seropositive. Sequenced input: PBMCs. The chain is built from TRBV27 and TRBJ2-1; 10 positions match TRBD2. The CDR3 DNA is TGTGCCAGCAGCATAGCGGGAGGTCAGAGGAATGAGCAGTTCTTC. This codes for CASSIAGGQRNEQFF.